This T cell receptor (beta chain) was sequenced for a study of blood T cells in healthy people across ages. CDR1 is LGHNA and CDR2 is YNFKEQ in the germline V gene. The CDR3 covers 17 residues. Remarks on this clonotype: One end of the junction is discordant with germline, which a read error may explain.

A second PCR, run for about 7 to 11 cycles, used a sample-barcoded 5' primer plus a J-beta primer mix. TCRdb called the 5' RACE reads again in MiXCR, with one record for every CDR3 protein. The table shows roughly 1.5 million distinct CDR3 sequences, with around 40% occurring only once. The chain recombines TRBV4-2 with TRBJ2-3; TRBD2 aligns across 8 bases. The source material was blood. This clonotype originated in a woman aged 18-35 years in good health. Here the CDR3 DNA reads TGCGCCAGCAGCCAAGATCGCGGGGGGACTAGCACAGATACGCAGTATTTT. Amino acid sequence: CASSQDRGGTSTDTQYF.